A selection of T cell receptor beta chains follows, all from one sample in a study of T cells in Graves' hyperthyroidism and ophthalmopathy. TCRdb passed the multiplex PCR reads through MiXCR, listing each CDR3 protein once. The table records about 500,000 distinct CDR3 sequences, about 16% of them present only once. The sample consisted of blood. Every receptor here comes from a woman aged 25 to 45 with Graves' ophthalmopathy. The CDR3 runs from the conserved cysteine through the conserved F or W. The D gene is left open where the match is weak. Not every row has a clone size; where given, it reads once, few, many or a size class.

J | V | D | size | CDR3 | DNA
TRBJ2-7 | TRBV20-1 | TRBD2 | many | CSAQKREGGYEQYF | TGCAGTGCCCAGAAGCGGGAGGGCGGTTACGAGCAGTACTTC
TRBJ1-1 | TRBV19 | NA | many | CASSLSTGWTEAFF | TGTGCCAGTAGCCTAAGTACAGGGTGGACTGAAGCTTTCTTT
TRBJ2-7 | TRBV12-3/TRBV12-4 | NA | few | CASCIRGGQGEQYF | TGTGCCAGTTGTATAAGAGGGGGACAAGGCGAGCAGTACTTC
TRBJ2-1 | TRBV6-2/TRBV6-3 | NA | few | CASSRGSSLDEQFF | TGTGCCAGCAGCCGGGGCTCTAGTCTCGATGAGCAGTTCTTC
TRBJ2-2 | TRBV9 | TRBD1 | NA | CASSPYNTGANTGELFF | TGTGCCAGCAGTCCTTACAACACAGGGGCCAACACCGGGGAGCTGTTTTTT
TRBJ1-1 | TRBV3-1 | NA | few | CASSQDPYRDTEAFF | TGTGCCAGCAGCCAGGACCCTTACAGGGACACTGAAGCTTTCTTT
TRBJ2-7 | TRBV18 | TRBD1 | NA | CASSPLQGGYEQYF | TGTGCCAGCTCACCACTACAGGGGGGCTACGAGCAGTACTTC
TRBJ2-5 | TRBV12-3/TRBV12-4 | TRBD2 | once | CASSPTGTNQETQYF | TGTGCCAGCAGCCCTACCGGGACTAACCAAGAGACCCAGTACTTC
TRBJ2-1 | TRBV5-6 | NA | many | CASSQDLNEQFF | TGTGCCAGCAGCCAGGACCTCAATGAGCAGTTCTTC
TRBJ1-1 | TRBV9 | TRBD1 | NA | CASSVEGGENTEAFF | TGTGCCAGCAGCGTCGAAGGGGGCGAGAACACTGAAGCTTTCTTT
TRBJ1-5 | TRBV6-1 | NA | many | CASSSRGNNQPQHF | TGTGCCAGCAGTTCCCGAGGGAACAATCAGCCCCAGCATTTT
TRBJ2-6 | TRBV6-2/TRBV6-3 | NA | NA | CASSSRSSGANVLTF | TGTGCCAGCAGTTCGCGGAGCTCTGGGGCCAACGTCCTGACTTTC
TRBJ1-2 | TRBV5-1 | NA | NA | CASSSQVQNYGYTF | TGCGCCAGCAGCTCCCAGGTACAGAACTATGGCTACACCTTC
TRBJ2-2 | TRBV4-1 | NA | few | CASSQVLARYRGRELFF | TGCGCCAGCAGCCAAGTTCTTGCGAGATACCGGGGTCGGGAGCTGTTTTTT
TRBJ2-1 | TRBV5-1 | NA | NA | CASSEQGKMTSSLHYNEQFF | TGCGCCAGCAGCGAACAGGGGAAAATGACTAGCTCCCTCCACTACAATGAGCAGTTCTTC
TRBJ2-1 | TRBV3-1 | NA | many | CASSQVNRRPNEQFF | TGTGCCAGCAGCCAAGTAAACAGGCGGCCCAATGAGCAGTTCTTC
TRBJ2-7 | TRBV6-5 | NA | NA | CASSYSAASYEQYF | TGTGCCAGCAGTTACTCTGCTGCTTCCTACGAGCAGTACTTC
TRBJ1-5 | TRBV20-1 | NA | NA | CSTLITAPQPQHF | TGCAGTACATTAATAACGGCGCCTCAGCCCCAGCATTTT
TRBJ1-2 | TRBV6-5 | TRBD1 | NA | CASSYSWDRDRDYTF | TGTGCCAGCAGTTACTCGTGGGACCGGGACAGAGACTACACCTTC
TRBJ2-7 | TRBV6-1 | NA | many | CASRPGQIYEQYF | TGTGCCAGCAGGCCCGGACAGATCTACGAGCAGTACTTC
TRBJ2-7 | TRBV10-3 | NA | many | CAISESTYEQYF | TGTGCCATCAGTGAGTCCACCTACGAGCAGTACTTC
TRBJ2-1 | TRBV7-9 | TRBD2 | few | CASSSTSGRDDEQFF | TGTGCCAGCAGCTCTACTAGCGGGAGGGATGATGAGCAGTTCTTC
TRBJ2-7 | TRBV27 | NA | NA | CASSLIGSRPYEQYF | TGTGCCAGCAGTTTAATCGGGAGTAGGCCCTACGAGCAGTACTTC
TRBJ2-5 | TRBV28 | NA | many | CASSPPGEGLGTQYF | TGTGCCAGCAGTCCCCCGGGAGAGGGTTTAGGGACCCAGTACTTC
TRBJ1-1 | TRBV20-1 | NA | NA | CSGRGGNTEAFF | TGCAGTGGCAGGGGAGGGAACACTGAAGCTTTCTTT
TRBJ1-1 | TRBV25-1 | NA | NA | CASSEFSGREAFF | TGTGCCAGCAGTGAATTCTCGGGGAGAGAAGCTTTCTTT
TRBJ1-5 | TRBV2 | NA | NA | CASSEEGRWQPQHF | TGTGCCAGCAGTGAAGAGGGTCGGTGGCAGCCCCAGCATTTT
TRBJ2-5 | TRBV20-1 | TRBD2 | many | CSGSLSSGKGETQYF | TGCAGTGGATCCCTGTCTAGCGGGAAGGGAGAGACCCAGTACTTC
TRBJ2-6 | TRBV27 | NA | NA | CASSRRAGANVLTF | TGTGCCAGCAGTCGTCGGGCTGGGGCCAACGTCCTGACTTTC